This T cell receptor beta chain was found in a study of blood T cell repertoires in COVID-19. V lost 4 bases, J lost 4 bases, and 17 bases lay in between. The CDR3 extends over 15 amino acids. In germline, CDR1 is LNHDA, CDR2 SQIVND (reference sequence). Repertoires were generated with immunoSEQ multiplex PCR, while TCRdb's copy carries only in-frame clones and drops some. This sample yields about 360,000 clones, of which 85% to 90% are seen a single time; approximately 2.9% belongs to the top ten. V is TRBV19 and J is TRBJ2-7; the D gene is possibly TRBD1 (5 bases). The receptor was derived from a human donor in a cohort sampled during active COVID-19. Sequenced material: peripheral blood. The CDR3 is CASSTSQVGAYEQYF. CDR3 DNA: TGTGCCAGTAGTACGTCACAGGTAGGGGCTTACGAGCAGTACTTC.